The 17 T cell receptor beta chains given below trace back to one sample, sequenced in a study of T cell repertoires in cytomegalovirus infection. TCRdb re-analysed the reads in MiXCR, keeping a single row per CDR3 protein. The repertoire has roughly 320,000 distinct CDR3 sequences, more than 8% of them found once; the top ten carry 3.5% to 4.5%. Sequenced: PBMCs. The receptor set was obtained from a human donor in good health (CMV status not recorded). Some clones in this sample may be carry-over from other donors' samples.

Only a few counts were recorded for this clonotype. CDR3 in DNA: TGTGCCAGCAGCTTGCCGGGAGGGGCGCGAGCTTTCTTT. Its protein is CASSLPGGARAFF. The genes are TRBV5-4 and TRBJ1-1; TRBD1 is a possible D gene (5 bases). Between the trimmed V and J ends, which lost 1 base and 10 bases, there was a span of 14 bases. CDR3 length: 13 residues. The V gene's germline CDR1 is SGHNT and CDR2 YYREEE (reference sequence).

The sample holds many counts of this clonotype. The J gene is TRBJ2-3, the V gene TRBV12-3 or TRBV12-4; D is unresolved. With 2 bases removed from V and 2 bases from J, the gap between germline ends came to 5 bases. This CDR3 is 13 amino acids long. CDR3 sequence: CASSLSDTDTQYF. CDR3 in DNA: TGTGCCAGCAGTTTATCCGACACAGATACGCAGTATTTT.

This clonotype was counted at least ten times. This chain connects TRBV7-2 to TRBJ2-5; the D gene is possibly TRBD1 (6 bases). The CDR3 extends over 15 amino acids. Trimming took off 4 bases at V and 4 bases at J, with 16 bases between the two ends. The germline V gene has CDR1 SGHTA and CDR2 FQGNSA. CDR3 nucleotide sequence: TGTGCCAGCAGCTCTCAAGCTACAGGGTTAGAGACCCAGTACTTC. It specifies CASSSQATGLETQYF.

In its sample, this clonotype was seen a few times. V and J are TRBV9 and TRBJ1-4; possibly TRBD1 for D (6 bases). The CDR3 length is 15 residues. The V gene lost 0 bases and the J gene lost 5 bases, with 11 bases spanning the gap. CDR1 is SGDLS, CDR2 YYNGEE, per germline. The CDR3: CASSVDPGTNEKLFF. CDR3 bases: TGTGCCAGCAGCGTAGATCCGGGGACAAATGAAAAACTGTTTTTT.

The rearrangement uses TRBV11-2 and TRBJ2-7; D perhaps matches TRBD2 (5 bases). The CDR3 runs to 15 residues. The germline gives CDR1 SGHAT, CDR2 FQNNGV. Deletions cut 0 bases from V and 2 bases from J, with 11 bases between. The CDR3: CASSLDRTPTYEQYF. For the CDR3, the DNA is TGTGCCAGCAGCTTAGATCGGACTCCCACCTACGAGCAGTACTTC.

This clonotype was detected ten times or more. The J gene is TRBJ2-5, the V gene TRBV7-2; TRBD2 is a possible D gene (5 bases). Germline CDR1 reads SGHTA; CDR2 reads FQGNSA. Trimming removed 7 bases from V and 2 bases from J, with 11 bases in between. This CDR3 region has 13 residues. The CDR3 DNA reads TGTGCCAGCAACCGACGGGAACAAGAGACCCAGTACTTC. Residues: CASNRREQETQYF.

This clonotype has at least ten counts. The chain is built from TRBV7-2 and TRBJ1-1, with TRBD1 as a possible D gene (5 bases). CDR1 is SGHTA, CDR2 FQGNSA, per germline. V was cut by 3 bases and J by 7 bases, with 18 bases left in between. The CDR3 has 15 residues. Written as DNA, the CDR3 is TGTGCCAGCAGCTTGCTACCGGCCGGGGGTGGTGAAGCTTTCTTT. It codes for CASSLLPAGGGEAFF. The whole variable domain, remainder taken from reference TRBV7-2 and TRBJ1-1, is GAGVSQSPSNKVTEKGKDVELRCDPISGHTALYWYRQSLGQGLEFLIYFQGNSAPDKSGLPSDRFSAERTGGSVSTLTIQRTQQEDSAVYLCASSLLPAGGGEAFFGQGTRLTVV.

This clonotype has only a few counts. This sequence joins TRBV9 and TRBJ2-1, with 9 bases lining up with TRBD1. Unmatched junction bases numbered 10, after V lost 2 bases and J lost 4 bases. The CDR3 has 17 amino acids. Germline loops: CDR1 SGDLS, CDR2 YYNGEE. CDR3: CASSVSRGTGSYNEQFF. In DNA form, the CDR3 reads TGTGCCAGCAGCGTGAGTCGGGGGACAGGGTCATACAATGAGCAGTTCTTC.

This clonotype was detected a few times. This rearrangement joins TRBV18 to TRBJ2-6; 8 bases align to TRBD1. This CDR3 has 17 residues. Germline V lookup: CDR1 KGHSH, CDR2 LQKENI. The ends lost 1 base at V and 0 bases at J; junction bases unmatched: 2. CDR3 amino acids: CASSPRGQVSGANVLTF. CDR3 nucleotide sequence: TGTGCCAGCTCACCACGGGGACAGGTCTCTGGGGCCAACGTCCTGACTTTC.

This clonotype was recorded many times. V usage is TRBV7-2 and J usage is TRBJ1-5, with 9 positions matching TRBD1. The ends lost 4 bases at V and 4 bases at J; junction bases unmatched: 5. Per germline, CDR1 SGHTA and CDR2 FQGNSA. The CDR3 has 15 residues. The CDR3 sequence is CASSWGTGKNQPQHF. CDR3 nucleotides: TGTGCCAGCAGCTGGGGGACAGGGAAGAATCAGCCCCAGCATTTT.

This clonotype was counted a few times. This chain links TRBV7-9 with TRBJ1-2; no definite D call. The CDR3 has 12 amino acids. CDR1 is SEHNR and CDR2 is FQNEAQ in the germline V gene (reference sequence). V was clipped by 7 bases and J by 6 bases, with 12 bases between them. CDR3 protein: CASTPQRNGYTF. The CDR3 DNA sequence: TGTGCCAGCACACCCCAGAGGAATGGCTACACCTTC.

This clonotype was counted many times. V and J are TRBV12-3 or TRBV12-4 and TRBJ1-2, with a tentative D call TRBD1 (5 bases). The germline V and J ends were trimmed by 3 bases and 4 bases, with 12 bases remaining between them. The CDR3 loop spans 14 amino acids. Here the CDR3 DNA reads TGTGCCAGCAGTTTTACCAGGGTGGGCTATGGCTACACCTTC. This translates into CASSFTRVGYGYTF.

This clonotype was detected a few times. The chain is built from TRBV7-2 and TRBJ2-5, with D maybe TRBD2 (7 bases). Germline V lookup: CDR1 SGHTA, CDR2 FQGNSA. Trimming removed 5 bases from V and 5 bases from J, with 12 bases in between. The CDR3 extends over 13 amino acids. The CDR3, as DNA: TGTGCCAGCAGCGAAAGGGGGGGGGAGACCCAGTACTTC. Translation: CASSERGGETQYF.

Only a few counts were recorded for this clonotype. DNA of the CDR3: TGTGCCAGCAGCTTATTAGCTGAGGAGGATTTTAGGGGAGAAAAACTGTTTTTT. Protein sequence: CASSLLAEEDFRGEKLFF. This chain joins TRBV7-6 and TRBJ1-4; the D gene is possibly TRBD1 (5 bases). Trimming took off 2 bases at V and 8 bases at J, with 24 bases between the two ends. The CDR3 is made up of 18 amino acids. Per germline, CDR1 SGHVS and CDR2 FNYEAQ.

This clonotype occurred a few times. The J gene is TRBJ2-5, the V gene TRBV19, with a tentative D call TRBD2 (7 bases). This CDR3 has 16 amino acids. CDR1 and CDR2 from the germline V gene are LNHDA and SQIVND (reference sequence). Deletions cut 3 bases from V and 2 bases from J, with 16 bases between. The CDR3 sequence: CASSIRAGAGQETQYF. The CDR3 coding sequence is TGTGCCAGTAGTATCAGGGCGGGGGCGGGTCAAGAGACCCAGTACTTC. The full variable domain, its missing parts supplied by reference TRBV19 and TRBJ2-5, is DGGITQSPKYLFRKEGQNVTLSCEQNLNHDAMYWYRQDPGQGLRLIYYSQIVNDFQKGDIAEGYSVSREKKESFPLTVTSAQKNPTAFYLCASSIRAGAGQETQYFGPGTRLLVL.

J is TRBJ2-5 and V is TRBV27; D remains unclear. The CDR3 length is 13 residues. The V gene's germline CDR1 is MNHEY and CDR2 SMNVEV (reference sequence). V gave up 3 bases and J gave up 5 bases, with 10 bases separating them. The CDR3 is CASSFFVGETQYF. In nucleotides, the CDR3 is TGTGCCAGCAGTTTTTTTGTGGGGGAGACCCAGTACTTC.

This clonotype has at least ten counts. The CDR3 DNA reads as TGTGCCAGCAGTTTATGGGAGGACTTTAGGGGTGGAAACACCATATATTTT. It yields the protein CASSLWEDFRGGNTIYF. V usage is TRBV28 and J usage is TRBJ1-3, with a possible D match to TRBD1 (5 bases). CDR1 is MDHEN, CDR2 SYDVKM, per germline. The length of the CDR3 is 17 residues. Trimming cost V 0 bases and J 3 bases, with 15 bases left between them.